These 20 T cell receptor beta chains came from one sample sequenced in a study of lymphopenia after photon versus proton radiotherapy. Measured with immunoSEQ multiplex PCR; TCRdb has only the in-frame clones, and not every one. This repertoire shows roughly 30,000 clones, under 90% found once; its top ten account for around 6.5%. The material sequenced was peripheral blood, taken from a patient treated with photon-based radiotherapy. The source of these receptors is a woman in her 50s with pancreatic cancer.

The chain links TRBV19 to TRBJ2-3, with TRBD1 as a possible D gene (6 bases). The CDR3 is 14 amino acids. Germline V CDR1 and CDR2: LNHDA, SQIVND (reference sequence). Trimming removed 8 bases from V and 1 base from J, with 13 bases in between. The CDR3 loop reads CASDTTGGTDTQYF. The CDR3 DNA reads TGTGCCAGTGATACGACAGGAGGCACAGATACGCAGTATTTT.

V usage is TRBV27 and J usage is TRBJ2-7; 10 nucleotides agree with TRBD2. CDR3 length equals 15 residues. Germline V gene lookup returns CDR1 MNHEY and CDR2 SMNVEV (reference sequence). V gave up 5 bases and J gave up 3 bases; unmatched junction bases: 7. In DNA form, the CDR3 reads TGTGCCAGCAGTCCCCGACTAGCGGGTAACTACGAGCAGTACTTC. It yields the protein CASSPRLAGNYEQYF.

The gene calls are TRBV27 and TRBJ2-1, with a weak D call TRBD2 (5 bases). Looked up from germline, CDR1 is MNHEY and CDR2 is SMNVEV (reference sequence). The V gene lost 5 bases and the J gene lost 0 bases, with 11 bases spanning the gap. This CDR3 spans 15 amino acids. This CDR3 reads CASSPRGSSYNEQFF. In nucleotides, the CDR3 is TGTGCCAGCAGTCCCCGGGGTAGCTCCTACAATGAGCAGTTCTTC.

This chain uses TRBV11-3 with TRBJ2-1, with 9 bases matching TRBD2. The germline CDR1 and CDR2 sequences are SGHNT and YENEEA. The CDR3 totals 14 residues. Trimming at V came to 1 base and at J to 7 bases, leaving 2 bases not matched to a gene. DNA of the CDR3: TGTGCCAGCAGCTTAGGCCTAGCGGGAAATGAGCAGTTCTTC. It specifies CASSLGLAGNEQFF.

The chain has TRBV11-2 and TRBJ2-3; weak D call: TRBD2 (5 bases). Germline lookup yields CDR1 SGHAT and CDR2 FQNNGV. There are 15 residues in the CDR3. Deletions cut 0 bases from V and 4 bases from J, with 11 bases between. This chain's CDR3 is CASSLEGAGADTQYF. In DNA form, the CDR3 reads TGTGCCAGCAGCTTAGAGGGAGCAGGTGCAGATACGCAGTATTTT.

The rearrangement joins TRBV6-4 to TRBJ1-2; 10 nucleotides line up with TRBD1. This CDR3 has 15 residues. Germline trimming cut 5 bases from V and 4 bases from J; bases unmatched to any gene: 7. CDR1 is MRHNA, CDR2 SNTAGT, per germline. The DNA of the CDR3 is TGTGCCAGCAGTCCCCGACAGGGGGCGGGCTATGGCTACACCTTC. It yields the protein CASSPRQGAGYGYTF.

This chain joins TRBV5-4 and TRBJ2-2; 8 bases fit TRBD2. Germline lookup yields CDR1 SGHNT and CDR2 YYREEE (reference sequence). The CDR3 is 16 amino acids. The trim removed 2 bases at V and 2 bases at J, leaving 5 bases unmatched. The CDR3 DNA reads as TGTGCCAGCAGCTTAGGAGCGGGAGTTAACACCGGGGAGCTGTTTTTT. Translation: CASSLGAGVNTGELFF.

The V and J genes are TRBV5-1 and TRBJ1-2; 9 bases match TRBD1. The J segment lost 3 bases and the V segment lost 6 bases, leaving 15 bases of the junction unmatched. Germline lookup yields CDR1 SGHRS and CDR2 YFSETQ. The CDR3 has 17 amino acids. The CDR3 DNA follows: TGCGCCAGCACCTCTTCGACAGGGGGTGAAACCCACTATGGCTACACCTTC. Encoded protein: CASTSSTGGETHYGYTF.

The chain couples TRBV19 to TRBJ1-4; 8 bases are a match to TRBD1. This CDR3 contains 16 residues. From germline, CDR1 is LNHDA and CDR2 SQIVND (reference sequence). V was pared by 4 bases and J by 5 bases, with 9 bases of the junction left unmatched. The CDR3 bases are TGTGCCAGTAGTACCCCCACAGGGGGAAGCAATGAAAAACTGTTTTTT. It codes for CASSTPTGGSNEKLFF.

V and J are TRBV5-1 and TRBJ2-1; 14 nucleotides match TRBD2. CDR3 length equals 17 residues. J was trimmed by 4 bases and V by 0 bases; bases with no gene match: 3. CDR1 and CDR2 (germline): SGHRS, YFSETQ. The CDR3 loop is CASSLGTSGGSYNEQFF. In DNA form, the CDR3 reads TGCGCCAGCAGCTTGGGGACTAGCGGGGGGAGTTACAATGAGCAGTTCTTC.

The chain joins TRBV5-4 to TRBJ1-1; 12 nucleotides agree with TRBD1. The CDR3 is made up of 14 amino acids. Germline V gene data show CDR1 as SGHNT and CDR2 as YYREEE (reference sequence). V shed 6 bases and J 6 bases; nucleotides not matched to a gene: 6. This CDR3 is CASIGDRGPAEAFF. CDR3 DNA: TGTGCCAGCATCGGGGACAGGGGGCCCGCTGAAGCTTTCTTT.

The chain is built from TRBV14 and TRBJ2-2; 9 bases are shared with TRBD2. The ends lost 4 bases at V and 5 bases at J; junction bases unmatched: 2. The germline V gene has CDR1 SGHDN and CDR2 FVKESK. This CDR3 is built from 14 residues. CDR3 sequence (DNA): TGTGCCAGCAGCCCTCTAGCGGGGACCGGGGAGCTGTTTTTT. Translation gives CASSPLAGTGELFF.

This clone was counted a single time. The CDR3 loop reads CASRPRLGEQFF. The CDR3 DNA is TGTGCCAGCAGACCCAGGCTCGGTGAGCAGTTCTTC. The rearrangement uses TRBV28 and TRBJ2-1; no definite D call. The germline V and J ends were trimmed by 6 bases and 9 bases, with 12 bases remaining between them. The CDR3 has 12 residues. Germline CDR1 and CDR2: MDHEN and SYDVKM. Complete variable domain (other parts from reference TRBV28 and TRBJ2-1): DVKVTQSSRYLVKRTGEKVFLECVQDMDHENMFWYRQDPGLGLRLIYFSYDVKMKEKGDIPEGYSVSREKKERFSLILESASTNQTSMYLCASRPRLGEQFFGPGTRLTVL.

The J gene is TRBJ2-2, the V gene TRBV5-1, with 7 bases aligning to TRBD2. Per germline, CDR1 SGHRS and CDR2 YFSETQ. The length of the CDR3 is 15 residues. With V trimmed by 0 bases and J by 2 bases, 1 base remained unmatched. This chain's CDR3 is CASSLGGRNTGELFF. The CDR3 DNA is TGCGCCAGCAGCTTGGGCGGGAGAAACACCGGGGAGCTGTTTTTT.

CDR3 sequence reads: CASSPQRGETQYF. DNA for the CDR3: TGTGCCAGCTCACCACAGCGAGGGGAGACCCAGTACTTC. The chain uses TRBV18 and TRBJ2-5, with D tentatively TRBD2 (5 bases). Between the trimmed V and J ends, which lost 1 base and 5 bases, there was a span of 8 bases. Germline V gene sequence: CDR1 KGHSH, CDR2 LQKENI. This CDR3 comprises 13 residues.

The gene calls are TRBV6-6 and TRBJ2-1; TRBD2 matches 11 bases. In germline, CDR1 is MNHNY, CDR2 SVGAGI (reference sequence). The CDR3 totals 14 residues. V lost 6 bases, J lost 5 bases, and 3 bases stayed unmatched. The CDR3 coding sequence is TGTGCCAGCAGAGGGACTAGCGGTGACAATGAGCAGTTCTTC. It yields the protein CASRGTSGDNEQFF.

The sample holds a few counts of this clone. The chain links TRBV6-6 to TRBJ1-1; no firm D call. V was cut by 0 bases and J by 7 bases, with 15 bases left in between. CDR1 is MNHNY and CDR2 is SVGAGI in the germline V gene (reference sequence). The CDR3 is 15 amino acids. CDR3 nucleotide sequence: TGTGCCAGCAGTTACTCCCTAGGACGGATCATTGAAGCTTTCTTT. Its protein product is CASSYSLGRIIEAFF.

The rearrangement uses TRBV28 and TRBJ2-7; TRBD2 is a possible D gene (5 bases). Trimming pared 5 bases from V and 4 bases from J, leaving 18 bases between. Per germline, CDR1 MDHEN and CDR2 SYDVKM. The length of the CDR3 is 15 residues. The CDR3 protein is CASSRSLARTYEQYF. The CDR3 DNA reads TGTGCCAGCAGTCGCAGCCTAGCACGGACTTACGAGCAGTACTTC.

V gene TRBV27 combines with J gene TRBJ1-2; 8 bases match TRBD1. With V trimmed by 0 bases and J by 4 bases, 4 bases remained unmatched. Germline CDR1 and CDR2: MNHEY and SMNVEV (reference sequence). The CDR3 consists of 15 residues. The CDR3 DNA is TGTGCCAGCAGTTTATCGACAGGGGACAGCTATGGCTACACCTTC. Translated, it gives CASSLSTGDSYGYTF.

This clone has only one observation. The chain links TRBV5-1 to TRBJ2-5, with 7 nucleotides matching TRBD1. Germline lookup yields CDR1 SGHRS and CDR2 YFSETQ. The CDR3 extends over 15 amino acids. Losses at the gene ends were 4 bases for V and 5 bases for J; bases not matched to a gene: 11. The CDR3 DNA is TGCGCCAGCAGCCACCGGGCAGGGGGAACGGAGACCCAGTACTTC. Translating it yields CASSHRAGGTETQYF.